This T cell receptor (beta chain) is drawn from a study of blood T cell repertoires in COVID-19. The ends were cut back, 1 base at V and 6 bases at J, with 9 bases in the middle. The CDR3 is made up of 13 amino acids. CDR1 is LGHDT and CDR2 is YNNKEL in the germline V gene (reference sequence). TCRdb's table, derived via immunoSEQ multiplex PCR, lists solely in-frame clones and lacks some. Found here are some 150,000 clones, over 80% of them singletons; the top ten hold 2.5% to 3%. The chain uses TRBV3-1 (or the pseudogene TRBV3-2) and TRBJ1-2; TRBD1 might be the D (5 bases). Sequencing was performed on peripheral blood. This TCR came from a woman aged 40 to 49 with active or convalescent COVID-19. The CDR3 region is CASSQAGVHGYTF. The CDR3 nucleotides read TGTGCCAGCAGCCAAGCGGGGGTCCATGGCTACACCTTC.